Presented here are 23 T cell receptor beta chains from one specimen sequenced in a study of T cells in localized non-small cell lung cancer. Profiling relied on immunoSEQ multiplex PCR, and the TCRdb table lists in-frame clones only, not all of them. The profile shows under 3,500 clones, 27% of them singletons. The source was normal lung tissue next to the tumor, collected before any cancer treatment. Receptors originate from a man between 40 and 69 years old with stage I lung adenocarcinoma.

The rearrangement uses TRBV5-1 and TRBJ2-2; either TRBD1 or TRBD2 may supply D (5 bases each). With 5 bases removed from V and 0 bases from J, the gap between germline ends came to 11 bases. This CDR3 is 15 amino acids long. The germline V gene has CDR1 SGHRS and CDR2 YFSETQ. CDR3 in amino acids: CASSFRDPNTGELFF. The DNA of the CDR3 is TGCGCCAGCAGTTTCCGGGACCCGAACACCGGGGAGCTGTTTTTT.

This chain joins TRBV10-3 and TRBJ2-3, with D possibly TRBD1 on 5 matching bases. This CDR3 spans 15 amino acids. Germline V gene lookup returns CDR1 ENHRY and CDR2 SYGVKD. Trimming removed 0 bases at V and 1 base at J, with 8 bases between. CDR3 region: CAISESGRGTDTQYF. The DNA of the CDR3 is TGTGCCATCAGTGAGTCGGGCAGGGGCACAGATACGCAGTATTTT.

This clone is medium-sized by share. The chain combines TRBV6-8 with TRBJ2-1, with TRBD2 as a possible D gene (6 bases). Germline-derived CDR1 and CDR2 are MNHGY and SAAAGT. Trimming cost V 5 bases and J 0 bases, with 14 bases left between them. CDR3 size: 16 residues. Here the CDR3 reads CASSPGTSRSYNEQFF. Here the CDR3 DNA reads TGTGCCAGCAGTCCCGGGACTTCGCGCTCCTACAATGAGCAGTTCTTC.

The chain recombines TRBV11-3 with TRBJ2-1; 7 bases map to TRBD2. CDR1 SGHNT and CDR2 YENEEA come from the germline V gene. There are 15 residues in the CDR3. Losses at the gene ends were 5 bases for V and 4 bases for J; bases not matched to a gene: 8. CDR3 protein: CASSPLASGYNEQFF. Here the CDR3 DNA reads TGTGCCAGCAGCCCCCTGGCTAGCGGATACAATGAGCAGTTCTTC.

This clone was counted a single time. J is TRBJ1-2 and V is TRBV30; 8 nucleotides agree with TRBD1. Germline V gives CDR1 GTSNPN, CDR2 SVGIG (reference sequence). Germline trimming cut 3 bases from V and 5 bases from J; bases unmatched to any gene: 11. The CDR3 loop spans 15 amino acids. CDR3 nucleotides: TGTGCCTGGAGCGCCGGACAGGGTAGATTATATGGCTACACCTTC. Its translation is CAWSAGQGRLYGYTF.

This clone is medium-sized (0.01 to 0.1%) by share. The chain is built from TRBV9 and TRBJ1-4; unclear D gene. CDR3 size: 14 residues. V lost 5 bases and J 0 bases, leaving 8 bases between the germline ends. CDR1 SGDLS and CDR2 YYNGEE come from the germline V gene. The CDR3 protein is CASRQKSTNEKLFF. The DNA for the CDR3 is TGTGCCAGCAGACAGAAATCAACTAATGAAAAACTGTTTTTT.

This clone is classed as medium-sized. The chain has TRBV11-3 and TRBJ1-2, with a weak D call TRBD1 (5 bases). V was cut by 3 bases and J by 4 bases, with 15 bases left in between. The CDR3 is 15 amino acids. The V gene's germline CDR1 is SGHNT and CDR2 YENEEA. The CDR3, as DNA: TGTGCCAGCAGCTTTACCTCAGGGTCTGGCTATGGCTACACCTTC. Translated: CASSFTSGSGYGYTF. The full variable domain, rest sourced from reference TRBV11-3 and TRBJ1-2, is EAGVVQSPRYKIIEKKQPVAFWCNPISGHNTLYWYLQNLGQGPELLIRYENEEAVDDSQLPKDRFSAERLKGVDSTLKIQPAELGDSAVYLCASSFTSGSGYGYTFGSGTRLTVV.

This clone was recorded once. This rearrangement joins TRBV12-1 to TRBJ1-5. TRBV12-1 is recorded as a pseudogene. The CDR3 contains 14 residues. The CDR3 protein is CASSSDGNNQPQHF. CDR3 bases: TGTGCCAGCAGCTCGGACGGGAACAATCAGCCCCAGCATTTT.

This clone was picked up a small number of times. The chain has TRBV9 and TRBJ1-1; D is undetermined. The germline V gene encodes CDR1 SGDLS and CDR2 YYNGEE. V gave up 5 bases and J gave up 0 bases, with 8 bases separating them. This CDR3 has 13 residues. The CDR3 DNA reads as TGTGCCAGCAGAGCTGACATGAACACTGAAGCTTTCTTT. Its translation: CASRADMNTEAFF.

Relative to its sample, this clone is large. The chain has TRBV18 and TRBJ2-7; D may be TRBD1 (6 bases). The V gene's germline CDR1 is KGHSH and CDR2 LQKENI. Between the trimmed V and J ends, which lost 3 bases and 4 bases, there was a span of 10 bases. This CDR3 is built from 13 residues. The CDR3 DNA reads TGTGCCAGCTCACCGCTACAGGGATACGAGCAGTACGTC. It yields the protein CASSPLQGYEQYV.

There are a few counts of this clone. The V and J genes are TRBV6-8 and TRBJ1-1; TRBD1 matches 11 bases. V was pared by 0 bases and J by 4 bases, with 10 bases of the junction left unmatched. This CDR3 has 18 residues. Germline loops: CDR1 MNHGY, CDR2 SAAAGT. CDR3 residues: CASSYSVGQGEITTEAFF. CDR3 bases: TGTGCCAGCAGTTACTCGGTGGGACAGGGGGAGATAACCACTGAAGCTTTCTTT.

This clone was counted a few times. This chain uses TRBV6-8 with TRBJ1-2, with 10 bases lining up with TRBD1. V shed 10 bases, J shed 3 bases, and the junction held 14 bases outside the gene matches. The CDR3 totals 16 residues. In germline, CDR1 is MNHGY, CDR2 SAAAGT. The chain's CDR3 is CAISGQGGPLDYGYTF. The CDR3 DNA reads TGTGCCATCAGCGGACAGGGGGGACCTTTGGACTATGGCTACACCTTC.

The chain carries TRBV5-1 and TRBJ2-1; no reliable D call. The CDR3 consists of 16 residues. V lost 4 bases and J lost 5, with 19 bases in between. The germline CDR1 and CDR2 sequences are SGHRS and YFSETQ. The DNA of the CDR3 is TGCGCCAGCAGCCAGCGTAGGGATCCATCGAACAATGAGCAGTTCTTC. Residues: CASSQRRDPSNNEQFF.

This chain links TRBV18 with TRBJ1-2; no firm D call. CDR1 and CDR2 (germline): KGHSH, LQKENI. V was cut by 4 bases and J by 2 bases, with 14 bases left in between. The CDR3 is 15 amino acids. The CDR3 protein is CASSQLGSINYGYTF. The CDR3 nucleotides read TGTGCCAGCTCACAATTAGGCAGTATCAACTATGGCTACACCTTC. The full variable domain, with the rest looked up from reference TRBV18 and TRBJ1-2, is NAGVMQNPRHLVRRRGQEARLRCSPMKGHSHVYWYRQLPEEGLKFMVYLQKENIIDESGMPKERFSAEFPKEGPSILRIQQVVRGDSAAYFCASSQLGSINYGYTFGSGTRLTVV.

CDR3 in DNA: TGTGCCAGCAGCTTAGTGGAGGGACGGAACTCTGTCGCTGGAAACACCATATATTTT. Encoded protein: CASSLVEGRNSVAGNTIYF. The chain links TRBV7-6 to TRBJ1-3; a possible D gene is TRBD1 (5 bases). The CDR3 runs to 19 residues. Germline loops: CDR1 SGHVS, CDR2 FNYEAQ. V was shortened by 1 base and J by 2 bases, with 21 bases between the two germline ends. Full variable domain (missing parts from reference TRBV7-6 and TRBJ1-3): GAGVSQSPRYKVTKRGQDVALRCDPISGHVSLYWYRQALGQGPEFLTYFNYEAQQDKSGLPNDRFSAERPEGSISTLTIQRTEQRDSAMYRCASSLVEGRNSVAGNTIYFGEGSWLTVV.

By sample fraction, this clone is large. The rearrangement links TRBV4-1 to TRBJ2-5; 8 bases align to TRBD2. V lost 4 bases to trimming and J lost 5 bases; unmatched junction nucleotides: 9. This CDR3 has 15 residues. Germline assignment: CDR1 MGHRA and CDR2 YSYEKL. The CDR3 here is CASSREGTRGETQYF. Written as DNA, the CDR3 is TGCGCCAGCAGCCGTGAGGGGACTAGAGGGGAGACCCAGTACTTC.

This clone was detected only a few times. The V call is TRBV6-8, the J call TRBJ2-7, with 10 nucleotides matching TRBD2. The CDR3 is 15 residues long. In germline, CDR1 is MNHGY, CDR2 SAAAGT. V lost 6 bases and J lost 7; bases outside the gene matches: 12. This CDR3 reads CASSEDSGRAREQYF. In DNA, the CDR3 is TGTGCCAGCAGCGAAGACAGCGGGAGGGCCCGGGAGCAGTACTTC.

This rearrangement joins TRBV6-8 to TRBJ1-2; D is ambiguous. CDR1 and CDR2 from the germline V gene are MNHGY and SAAAGT. The CDR3 length is 13 residues. Trimming shortened V by 2 bases and J by 6 bases, and 10 bases separated the two germline ends. The CDR3 sequence is CASSYEGIDGYTF. The CDR3 DNA reads as TGTGCCAGCAGTTACGAAGGGATCGATGGCTACACCTTC.

The genes are TRBV12-5 and TRBJ2-3, with a weak D call TRBD1 (5 bases). Germline CDR1 reads LGHNT; CDR2 reads FRNRAP. Trimming took off 0 bases at V and 1 base at J, with 11 bases between the two ends. CDR3 length equals 16 residues. The CDR3 loop is CASGLVTRAGTDTQYF. Here the CDR3 DNA reads TGTGCTAGTGGTTTGGTAACCAGGGCGGGCACAGATACGCAGTATTTT.

This chain links TRBV10-3 with TRBJ2-7, with D possibly being TRBD2 (6 bases). Trimming left V 2 bases short and J 7 bases short, with 15 bases between. Germline loops: CDR1 ENHRY, CDR2 SYGVKD. The CDR3 consists of 14 residues. CDR3: CAISESRGLREQYF. The CDR3 DNA follows: TGTGCCATCAGTGAGAGTAGGGGACTGCGGGAGCAGTACTTC.

This clone appeared a few times. The J gene is TRBJ2-1, the V gene TRBV11-3; 8 nucleotides match TRBD2. The junction had 8 bases not matched to a gene; V was cut back by 2 bases and J by 5 bases. The CDR3 runs 16 residues. CDR1 is SGHNT, CDR2 YENEEA, per germline. The CDR3 bases are TGTGCCAGCAGCTTAATCTGGCGGGAGGACCACAATGAGCAGTTCTTC. This sequence encodes CASSLIWREDHNEQFF.

The chain carries TRBV19 and TRBJ2-1; 8 positions agree with TRBD2. CDR3 size: 15 residues. Germline loops: CDR1 LNHDA, CDR2 SQIVND (reference sequence). J was trimmed by 7 bases and V by 3 bases; bases with no gene match: 8. In DNA, the CDR3 is TGTGCCAGTAGTATGAGGAGCGGGAGAGGTAATGAGCAGTTCTTC. Its protein product is CASSMRSGRGNEQFF.

This chain connects TRBV11-3 to TRBJ2-2; D is undetermined. Germline CDR1 is SGHNT and CDR2 is YENEEA. This CDR3 spans 16 amino acids. Trimming left V 3 bases short and J 5 bases short, with 16 bases between. The CDR3 coding sequence is TGTGCCAGCAGCTTTCTACCACTCGACCGGACCGGGGAGCTGTTTTTT. This sequence encodes CASSFLPLDRTGELFF.